This paragraph covers one T cell receptor beta chain sequence. Primers for the PCR totalled 60 Vbeta and 13 Jbeta. Produced via immunoSEQ multiplex PCR; TCRdb's table is partial and in-frame only. The sample records 160,000 or so clones, 65% to 85% being singletons. This record belongs to a study of cytomegalovirus exposure and HLA in healthy donors. V was trimmed by 2 bases and J by 8 bases, leaving 10 bases between them. Per germline, CDR1 GTSNPN and CDR2 SVGIG (reference sequence). The CDR3 length is 12 residues. The gene calls are TRBV30 and TRBJ2-1; D is unclear. This clonotype originated in a woman aged 18-29 years in good health and CMV-seronegative. The sequenced sample was PBMCs. CDR3 nucleotide sequence: TGTGCCTGGAGTTCGCCGACTGATGAGCAGTTCTTC. It is translated as CAWSSPTDEQFF.